The next 29 T cell receptor beta chains were all read from a single sample in a study of cytomegalovirus exposure and HLA in healthy donors. Measured with immunoSEQ multiplex PCR; TCRdb has only the in-frame clones, and not every one. The table lists 92,000 or so clones, 96% of them singletons. The sequenced sample consisted of PBMCs. The receptors originated from a man aged 18 to 30 in good health and CMV-seronegative.

The chain couples TRBV6-1 to TRBJ1-1; D is uncertain. CDR3 length: 14 amino acids. V was shortened by 2 bases and J by 1 base, with 8 bases between the two germline ends. CDR1 MNHNS and CDR2 SASEGT come from the germline V gene. The chain's CDR3 is CASSESVKNTEAFF. The CDR3 bases are TGTGCCAGCAGTGAATCGGTTAAGAACACTGAAGCTTTCTTT.

This rearrangement joins TRBV4-1 to TRBJ2-1, with 8 bases matching TRBD2. CDR3 length: 17 residues. The ends lost 4 bases at V and 1 base at J; junction bases unmatched: 9. The germline V gene has CDR1 MGHRA and CDR2 YSYEKL. Written as DNA, the CDR3 is TGCGCCAGCAGCCTCCGAGCGGGAGTCTTGTCCTACAATGAGCAGTTCTTC. It yields the protein CASSLRAGVLSYNEQFF.

The chain employs TRBV6-5 and TRBJ2-5; 8 nucleotides match TRBD2. The DNA end favors TRBJ2-7, so the J call may be wrong. The CDR3 extends over 14 amino acids. Per germline, CDR1 MNHEY and CDR2 SVGAGI. In DNA form, the CDR3 reads TGTGCCAGCAGTTCTCCAGGACTAGCTCGCGAGCAGTACTTC. The encoded protein is CASSSPGLAREQYF.

The genes are TRBV9 and TRBJ1-4; TRBD1 aligns across 11 bases. From germline, CDR1 is SGDLS and CDR2 YYNGEE. The V segment lost 0 bases and the J segment 7 bases; nucleotides outside the gene matches: 2. The CDR3 loop spans 15 amino acids. The CDR3 DNA sequence: TGTGCCAGCAGCGTAGGTGGGACAGGGGGTGAAAAACTGTTTTTT. It yields the protein CASSVGGTGGEKLFF.

The chain is built from TRBV2 and TRBJ2-7; D perhaps matches TRBD1 (5 bases). Germline CDR1 reads SNHLY; CDR2 reads FYNNEI. Trimming removed 7 bases from V and 4 bases from J, with 14 bases in between. The CDR3 is made up of 13 amino acids. CDR3 DNA: TGTGCCAGCATGTCGGCAGGGCGGTACGAGCAGTACGTC. Translated: CASMSAGRYEQYV.

This sequence joins TRBV29-1 and TRBJ1-5; 9 bases match TRBD1. This CDR3 contains 12 residues. Unmatched junction bases numbered 0, after V lost 4 bases and J lost 5 bases. Germline V gene data show CDR1 as SQVTM and CDR2 as ANQGSEA. The CDR3 nucleotides are TGCAGCGTTGGGACAGGGGATCAGCCCCAGCATTTT. Its translation: CSVGTGDQPQHF.

V is TRBV11-3 and J is TRBJ2-1; 12 nucleotides agree with TRBD2. The V gene end was trimmed by 5 bases and the J gene end by 9 bases; junction bases not matched to a gene: 8. The CDR3 runs to 15 residues. Germline V gene sequence: CDR1 SGHNT, CDR2 YENEEA. CDR3 residues: CASSPRLAGDGEQFF. CDR3 DNA sequence: TGTGCCAGCAGCCCAAGACTAGCGGGAGACGGTGAGCAGTTCTTC.

V gene TRBV20-1 combines with J gene TRBJ1-2, with D possibly TRBD1 on 5 matching bases. Trimming took off 7 bases at V and 3 bases at J, with 9 bases between the two ends. The CDR3 is 11 amino acids. Germline V CDR1 and CDR2: DFQATT, SNEGSKA (reference sequence). The CDR3 nucleotides read TGCAGTGGCAGGGCGGACTATGGCTACACCTTC. Its protein product is CSGRADYGYTF.

The chain couples TRBV7-2 to TRBJ2-1, with D possibly matching TRBD2 (5 bases). Trimming took 2 bases from V and 4 from J, leaving 12 bases between them. CDR3 length: 15 amino acids. The germline V gene has CDR1 SGHTA and CDR2 FQGNSA. The CDR3 DNA reads TGTGCCAGCAGCTTATTGTCGGGGATTTACAATGAGCAGTTCTTC. This codes for CASSLLSGIYNEQFF.

V usage is TRBV2 and J usage is TRBJ2-3, with a weak D call TRBD2 (6 bases). Per germline, CDR1 SNHLY and CDR2 FYNNEI. Trimming pared 10 bases from V and 6 bases from J, leaving 23 bases between. The CDR3 spans 15 residues. CDR3 region: CATRNTTSSMDTQYF. CDR3 nucleotides: TGTGCCACCAGAAACACGACTAGTAGTATGGATACGCAGTATTTT.

The chain couples TRBV29-1 to TRBJ2-4; 8 nucleotides line up with TRBD1. Germline V gene lookup returns CDR1 SQVTM and CDR2 ANQGSEA. V lost 7 bases, J lost 2 bases, and 10 bases stayed unmatched. This CDR3 is 15 amino acids long. CDR3 coding DNA: TGCAGCGCTGAGGACAGGGACGGGACCAAAAACATTCAGTACTTC. Amino acid sequence: CSAEDRDGTKNIQYF. The whole variable domain, filled in from reference TRBV29-1 and TRBJ2-4, reads SAVISQKPSRDICQRGTSLTIQCQVDSQVTMMFWYRQQPGQSLTLIATANQGSEATYESGFVIDKFPISRPNLTFSTLTVSNMSPEDSSIYLCSAEDRDGTKNIQYFGAGTRLSVL.

The genes are TRBV7-6 and TRBJ2-6; possible D gene TRBD1, 5 bases. The germline V gene has CDR1 SGHVS and CDR2 FNYEAQ. The CDR3 consists of 16 residues. V gave up 5 bases and J gave up 0 bases, with 11 bases separating them. The CDR3, as DNA: TGTGCCAGCAGCCTTCGACAGAGCTCTGGGGCCAACGTCCTGACTTTC. Its protein is CASSLRQSSGANVLTF.

The V call is TRBV30, the J call TRBJ2-2; TRBD1 is a possible D gene (5 bases). Trimming stripped 4 bases from V and 5 bases from J, with 8 bases between. CDR3 length equals 12 residues. Germline V CDR1 and CDR2: GTSNPN, SVGIG (reference sequence). CDR3 coding DNA: TGTGCCTGGAAGGGGAAGACCGGGGAGCTGTTTTTT. Its translation is CAWKGKTGELFF.

The chain couples TRBV18 to TRBJ2-7; 9 nucleotides agree with TRBD1. Losses at the gene ends were 5 bases for V and 1 base for J; bases not matched to a gene: 3. The CDR3 loop spans 14 amino acids. The germline CDR1 and CDR2 sequences are KGHSH and LQKENI. In nucleotides, the CDR3 is TGTGCCAGCTCAGCCGGGACAGGGTCCTACGAGCAGTACTTC. Translated: CASSAGTGSYEQYF.

This clone was seen only once. The genes are TRBV7-4 and TRBJ2-1, with D maybe TRBD1 (5 bases). The germline CDR1 and CDR2 sequences are SGHVT and SQSDAQ. This CDR3 has 13 amino acids. The V and J ends lost 11 bases and 8 bases respectively, with 19 bases between them. The CDR3 sequence: CAGPRSGSDEQFF. The CDR3 region has the DNA TGTGCCGGACCAAGGTCAGGGTCGGATGAGCAGTTCTTC.

The V call is TRBV27, the J call TRBJ2-1, with D possibly being TRBD1 (6 bases). The CDR3 length is 16 residues. V was clipped by 4 bases and J by 0 bases, with 13 bases between them. CDR1 and CDR2 (germline): MNHEY, SMNVEV (reference sequence). CDR3 loop: CASSSPRTASYNEQFF. The CDR3 DNA is TGTGCCAGCAGTTCCCCTCGGACAGCCTCCTACAATGAGCAGTTCTTC.

The chain links TRBV7-9 to TRBJ2-7, with 10 bases that match TRBD2. This CDR3 is built from 14 residues. The germline V gene has CDR1 SEHNR and CDR2 FQNEAQ (reference sequence). The V gene end was trimmed by 1 base and the J gene end by 9 bases; junction bases not matched to a gene: 6. The CDR3 here is CASSLGSSGSAQYF. The CDR3 bases are TGTGCCAGCAGCTTAGGGTCTAGCGGGAGTGCGCAGTACTTC.

The V call is TRBV5-4, the J call TRBJ2-1, with a possible D match to TRBD2 (9 bases). Germline CDR1 is SGHNT and CDR2 is YYREEE (reference sequence). Trimming took off 3 bases at V and 8 bases at J, with 24 bases between the two ends. The CDR3 has 17 residues. The CDR3 sequence is CASSSGQGGLASYEQFF. CDR3 in DNA: TGTGCCAGCAGCTCTGGACAGGGCGGACTAGCGAGTTATGAGCAGTTCTTC.

This chain joins TRBV7-2 and TRBJ2-1; 10 bases are a match to TRBD2. From germline, CDR1 is SGHTA and CDR2 FQGNSA. This CDR3 comprises 16 residues. With V trimmed by 1 base and J by 4 bases, 4 bases remained unmatched. CDR3 amino acids: CASSLEVAGGYNEQFF. Here the CDR3 DNA reads TGTGCCAGCAGCTTAGAGGTAGCGGGGGGATACAATGAGCAGTTCTTC.

In its sample, this clone was seen many times. Here the CDR3 reads CARLITRDRSYEQYV. The CDR3 DNA follows: TGCGCCAGGCTGATTACGAGGGACAGGTCCTACGAGCAGTACGTC. V and J are TRBV5-1 and TRBJ2-7, with TRBD1 matching 8 bases. The CDR3 spans 15 residues. CDR1 is SGHRS and CDR2 is YFSETQ in the germline V gene. The V gene end was trimmed by 8 bases and the J gene end by 1 base; junction bases not matched to a gene: 11.

The chain couples TRBV9 to TRBJ2-2; D is ambiguous. The CDR3 covers 13 residues. Germline V lookup: CDR1 SGDLS, CDR2 YYNGEE. Trimming stripped 2 bases from V and 1 base from J, with 3 bases between. The CDR3 bases are TGTGCCAGCAGCGTGAGGAACACCGGGGAGCTGTTTTTT. It codes for CASSVRNTGELFF.

In this sample, this clone turned up once. V and J are TRBV13 and TRBJ2-2, with TRBD2 matching over 13 bases. V lost 4 bases, J lost 6 bases, and 8 bases stayed unmatched. This CDR3 contains 17 residues. The germline CDR1 and CDR2 sequences are PRHDT and FYEKMQ (reference sequence). The CDR3 sequence: CASSWGLAGSSAGELFF. In DNA form, the CDR3 reads TGTGCCAGCAGCTGGGGACTAGCGGGATCTTCAGCCGGGGAGCTGTTTTTT.

The CDR3 reads CASSLDGANYGYTF. The CDR3 bases are TGCGCCAGCAGCTTGGACGGAGCTAACTATGGCTACACCTTC. This chain joins TRBV5-1 and TRBJ1-2, with D hard to call. The length of the CDR3 is 14 residues. V dropped 0 bases and J dropped 0 bases, with 6 bases sitting between them. The germline V gene encodes CDR1 SGHRS and CDR2 YFSETQ.

The V gene is TRBV5-1, the J gene TRBJ2-2, with 13 bases that match TRBD2. V was clipped by 7 bases and J by 1 base; unmatched bases: 13. CDR3 length equals 19 residues. Per the germline V gene, CDR1 is SGHRS and CDR2 is YFSETQ. CDR3 in DNA: TGCGCCAGCTGCCAAGACGGACTAGCGGGAGCTCGGAACACCGGGGAGCTGTTTTTT. Translated, it gives CASCQDGLAGARNTGELFF.

The chain carries TRBV2 and TRBJ2-2, with TRBD1 identical over 9 bases. The V gene end was trimmed by 6 bases and the J gene end by 4 bases; junction bases not matched to a gene: 9. CDR1 SNHLY and CDR2 FYNNEI come from the germline V gene. The CDR3 length is 16 residues. The CDR3 nucleotides are TGTGCCAGCAGGGTAACAGGGGGCCGTTTCACCGGGGAGCTGTTTTTT. Translating gives CASRVTGGRFTGELFF.

The genes are TRBV6-1 and TRBJ2-5; 8 positions match TRBD1. CDR1 MNHNS and CDR2 SASEGT come from the germline V gene. This CDR3 region has 15 residues. Trimming removed 2 bases from V and 5 bases from J; junction bases left unmatched: 7. This CDR3 is CASSEMAGGVETQYF. The CDR3 nucleotides are TGTGCCAGCAGTGAAATGGCAGGGGGCGTGGAGACCCAGTACTTC.

The gene calls are TRBV2 and TRBJ2-5; a possible D gene is TRBD2 (6 bases). The CDR3 runs to 12 residues. The V end lost 3 bases, the J end lost 9 bases, and 11 bases lay between the germline ends. Germline CDR1 reads SNHLY; CDR2 reads FYNNEI. CDR3 sequence: CASSEGPGAQYF. The CDR3 nucleotides read TGTGCCAGCAGTGAGGGCCCGGGGGCCCAGTACTTC. The variable domain in full, completed from reference TRBV2 and TRBJ2-5, reads EPEVTQTPSHQVTQMGQEVILRCVPISNHLYFYWYRQILGQKVEFLVSFYNNEISEKSEIFDDQFSVERPDGSNFTLKIRSTKLEDSAMYFCASSEGPGAQYFGPGTRLLVL.

About this clone itself: At one end, the junction sequence differs from germline, possibly due to a read error. The V gene is TRBV29-1, the J gene TRBJ2-1; a possible D gene is TRBD2 (5 bases). The CDR3 runs to 14 residues. Germline loops: CDR1 SQVTM, CDR2 ANQGSEA. The CDR3 sequence: CSVDSASSFNEQFF. CDR3 bases: TGCAGCGTTGATTCGGCTAGCTCCTTCAATGAGCAGTTCTTC.

The V call is TRBV9, the J call TRBJ2-2; 10 nucleotides agree with TRBD2. There are 18 residues in the CDR3. Germline V gives CDR1 SGDLS, CDR2 YYNGEE. Unmatched junction bases numbered 12, after V lost 0 bases and J lost 7 bases. The CDR3 protein is CASSVVLRAGGPGGELFF. The CDR3 DNA is TGTGCCAGCAGCGTAGTTCTTCGAGCGGGAGGGCCTGGCGGGGAGCTGTTTTTT. Full variable domain (rest looked up from reference TRBV9 and TRBJ2-2): DSGVTQTPKHLITATGQRVTLRCSPRSGDLSVYWYQQSLDQGLQFLIQYYNGEERAKGNILERFSAQQFPDLHSELNLSSLELGDSALYFCASSVVLRAGGPGGELFFGEGSRLTVL.